This T cell receptor (beta chain) was sequenced during a study of shared clonotypes between healthy human individuals. Points from the study as a whole: The small donor group covered limited genetic and exposure diversity. It was expected that sequencing depth would affect clonotype sharing among donors.

As for this clone: Its antigen is not identified.

Authors' analysis steps: ImmunoSEQ output held junction-only sequences without quality scores, so filtering differed. The method was immunoSEQ multiplex PCR; TCRdb's version includes in-frame clones alone and lacks a portion of them. The V and J calls and clone size are taken from that table; D and trimming were inferred from the DNA. Of 2 million to 2.5 million clones listed, around 93% are singletons. V gave up 2 bases and J gave up 4 bases, with 5 bases separating them. CDR3 size: 12 residues. CDR1 is SGHTA, CDR2 FQGNSA, per germline. The receptor was isolated from a man between 18 and 35 years old in good health. Some clones in this sample may be carry-over from other donors' samples. This rearrangement joins TRBV7-2 to TRBJ1-2, with D hard to call. The specimen was naive CD4+ T cells from PBMCs. The sample's subset: CD45RA+ positively selected. This CDR3 reads CASSLYGYGYTF. The CDR3 region has the DNA TGTGCCAGCAGCTTATATGGCTATGGCTACACCTTC.